This T cell receptor (beta chain) was captured in a study of Ad26.COV2.S vaccination and SARS-CoV-2 variants. V was cut by 1 base and J by 9 bases, with 12 bases left in between. Germline assignment: CDR1 SGHVS and CDR2 FQNEAQ. CDR3 size: 13 residues. Concerning this clone: Its antigen remains unknown.

TCRdb's table, derived via immunoSEQ multiplex PCR, lists solely in-frame clones and lacks some. The table has about 400,000 clones, about nine tenths seen once. Treatment described: 15 to 20 received Ad26.COV2.S at low or high dose, single or two shots; 5 received placebo; per-sample allocation not given. Specimen acquisition occurred on day 63 following the initial vaccine or placebo injection. General study results and limits: Placebo recipients and vaccine recipients were similar in non-spike TCR breadth.

Here the sequenced sample was peripheral blood, taken in a trial of Ad26.COV2.S vaccine versus placebo. The sequence came from a person aged 18 to 59 who received the Ad26.COV2.S COVID-19 vaccine or a placebo. The V call is TRBV7-8, the J call TRBJ2-5; D is unclear. This chain's CDR3 is CASSLGPNSAQYF. Here the CDR3 DNA reads TGTGCCAGCAGCTTAGGCCCTAATTCCGCCCAGTACTTC.